Detailed here is one T cell receptor (beta chain). No cognate antigen has been identified for it. Qualities for individual bases were not recorded, and no much larger clone is one base off. These data are taken from a study of OX40 agonist ivuxolimab in advanced cancers. For the wider study: Ivuxolimab, which targeted the costimulatory receptor OX40 (CD134), was an agonistic, fully human IgG2 monoclonal antibody. In the dose-escalation cohort, around four fifths of patients were male, and the mean age was around 60 years, with a range of roughly 20 to 79. Among the 52 dose-escalation patients, around 20 had hepatocellular carcinoma, about 15 melanoma, 9 renal cell carcinoma and 9 head and neck cancer. Peripheral TCRbeta sequencing aimed to test whether ivuxolimab altered TCR sequence diversity and caused clonal T-cell expansion. The paper reports the monotherapy dose-escalation portion (N of about 56 patients) of the phase I ivuxolimab trial. Partial responses occurred in three dose-escalation patients, of whom one had hepatocellular carcinoma and two had cutaneous melanoma. Intravenous ivuxolimab was administered to patients every 2 weeks at six dose levels: 0.01, 0.1, 0.3, 1.5, 3 and 10 mg/kg. Prior anti-PD-1, anti-PD-L1 or anti-CTLA-4 therapy was permitted, and approximately 41% of dose-escalation patients had received checkpoint inhibitors.

Patients with a history of autoimmune disease or receiving systemic immunosuppression were excluded from the trial. Peripheral blood for TCR sequencing was collected from all dose cohorts at baseline, on cycle 4 day 1, and on cycle 7 day 1. The samples were drawn from a first-in-human, open-label, multicenter phase I dose-escalation trial of ivuxolimab. Adults with locally advanced or metastatic head and neck squamous cell, hepatocellular, melanoma or renal cell carcinoma were enrolled in the trial. Before TCR sequencing, CD4+ and CD8+ T cells were separately sorted from peripheral blood. To sequence the TCRbeta CDR3 region, genomic DNA was isolated from the sorted cells. The immunoSEQ Assay was used for sequencing of TCRbeta CDR3 regions. TCRdb's version of the immuneACCESS table is confined to in-frame rearrangements and falls short of the full clone set. An unresolved V gene accounts for under half of the shortfall where checked; the remainder is of unknown origin. A total of some 44,000 clones appear in this sample, 80% of them only once. The ten top clones hold less than 11% of the sample.

General findings and caveats noted by the study authors: Low levels of normalized T-cell clonal expansion were also shown by some nonresponding patients. In partial responders in the 0.1-3.0 mg/kg groups, normalized peripheral clonal expansion was found to be among the lowest, especially among CD8+ T cells. The antigen specificity of the peripheral T cells that underwent clonal expansion was not determined. On average, CD8+ T cells showed more expanded clones than CD4+ T cells after ivuxolimab. At doses of 0.1 to 3.0 mg/kg, clonal expansion of both CD4+ and CD8+ blood T cells was observed from baseline to week 6.

The cysteine opens and the phenylalanine closes a CDR3 of 16 amino acids. Only the CDR3 part of the read is kept: 48 bases, read in frame from the first base. CDR1 and CDR2 are read off the germline V gene as SGHRS and YFSETQ. V is clipped by 0 bases and J by 1 base, and the sequence between their germline boundaries is 13 bases long. The receptor chain draws on TRBV5-1 and TRBJ1-1; a confident D gene designation cannot be given. Sequencing used CD4+ or CD8+ T cells sorted from blood, obtained in a trial of the OX40 agonist ivuxolimab. This TCR was recovered from an adult with an advanced solid tumor such as melanoma, head and neck, liver or kidney cancer. The CDR3 protein sequence reads: CASSLGAQEPNTEAFF. The DNA sequence is given as TGCGCCAGCAGCTTGGGGGCCCAGGAGCCGAACACTGAAGCTTTCTTT.